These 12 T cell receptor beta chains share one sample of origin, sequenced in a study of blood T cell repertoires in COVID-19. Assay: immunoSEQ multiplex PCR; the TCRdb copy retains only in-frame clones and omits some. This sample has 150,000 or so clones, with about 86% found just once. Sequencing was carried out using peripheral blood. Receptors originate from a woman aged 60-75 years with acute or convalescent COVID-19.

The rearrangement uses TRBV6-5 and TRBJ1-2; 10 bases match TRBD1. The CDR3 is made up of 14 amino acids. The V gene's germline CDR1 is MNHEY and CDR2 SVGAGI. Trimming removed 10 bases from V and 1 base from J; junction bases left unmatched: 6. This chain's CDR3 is CATAGTGVNYGYTF. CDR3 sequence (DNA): TGTGCCACCGCAGGGACAGGGGTTAACTATGGCTACACCTTC.

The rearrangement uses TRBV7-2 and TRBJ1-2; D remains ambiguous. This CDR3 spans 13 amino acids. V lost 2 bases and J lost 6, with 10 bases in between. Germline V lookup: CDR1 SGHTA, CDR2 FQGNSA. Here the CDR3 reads CASSLSTINGYTF. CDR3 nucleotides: TGTGCCAGCAGCTTATCCACTATCAATGGCTACACCTTC.

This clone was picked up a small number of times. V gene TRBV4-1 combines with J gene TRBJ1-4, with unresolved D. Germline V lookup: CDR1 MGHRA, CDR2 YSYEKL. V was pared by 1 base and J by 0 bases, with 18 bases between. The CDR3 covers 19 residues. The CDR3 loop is CASSQGTRAQDTTNEKLFF. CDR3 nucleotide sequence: TGCGCCAGCAGCCAAGGGACGCGGGCTCAAGATACAACTAATGAAAAACTGTTTTTT.

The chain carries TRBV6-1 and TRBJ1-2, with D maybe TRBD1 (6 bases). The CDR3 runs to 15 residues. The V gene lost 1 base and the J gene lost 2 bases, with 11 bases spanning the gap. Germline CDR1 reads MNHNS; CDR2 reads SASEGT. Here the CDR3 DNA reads TGTGCCAGCAGTGAAGAGGGCAGGGGAAACTATGGCTACACCTTC. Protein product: CASSEEGRGNYGYTF.

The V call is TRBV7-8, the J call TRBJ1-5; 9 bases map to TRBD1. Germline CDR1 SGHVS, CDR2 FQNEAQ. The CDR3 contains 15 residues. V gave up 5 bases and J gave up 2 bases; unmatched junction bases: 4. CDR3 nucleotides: TGTGCCAGCAGCAGGACAGGGGATGGCAATCAGCCCCAGCATTTT. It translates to CASSRTGDGNQPQHF. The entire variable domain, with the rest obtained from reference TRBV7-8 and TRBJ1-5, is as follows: GAGVSQSPRYKVAKRGQDVALRCDPISGHVSLFWYQQALGQGPEFLTYFQNEAQLDKSGLPSDRFFAERPEGSVSTLKIQRTQQEDSAVYLCASSRTGDGNQPQHFGDGTRLSIL.

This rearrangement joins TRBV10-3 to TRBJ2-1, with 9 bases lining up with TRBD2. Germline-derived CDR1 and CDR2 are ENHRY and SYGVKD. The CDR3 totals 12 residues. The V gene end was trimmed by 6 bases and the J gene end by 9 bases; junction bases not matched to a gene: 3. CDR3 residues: CAIRRGGGEQFF. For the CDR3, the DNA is TGTGCCATCAGGCGGGGGGGCGGTGAGCAGTTCTTC.

This CDR3 is CASSPMESGGNQPQHF. The CDR3 DNA sequence: TGTGCCAGCTCACCAATGGAGTCAGGGGGCAATCAGCCCCAGCATTTT. The chain uses TRBV18 and TRBJ1-5, with D possibly matching TRBD1 (6 bases). The germline V gene has CDR1 KGHSH and CDR2 LQKENI. CDR3 size: 16 residues. The V and J ends lost 2 bases and 2 bases respectively, with 13 bases between them. Full variable domain (remainder filled in from reference TRBV18 and TRBJ1-5): NAGVMQNPRHLVRRRGQEARLRCSPMKGHSHVYWYRQLPEEGLKFMVYLQKENIIDESGMPKERFSAEFPKEGPSILRIQQVVRGDSAAYFCASSPMESGGNQPQHFGDGTRLSIL.

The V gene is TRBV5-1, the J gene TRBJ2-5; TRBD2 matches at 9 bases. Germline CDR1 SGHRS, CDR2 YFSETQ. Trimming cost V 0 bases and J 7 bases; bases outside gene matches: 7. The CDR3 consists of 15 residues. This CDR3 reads CASSLASGAVGTQYF. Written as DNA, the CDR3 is TGCGCCAGCAGCTTGGCTAGCGGGGCCGTCGGGACCCAGTACTTC.

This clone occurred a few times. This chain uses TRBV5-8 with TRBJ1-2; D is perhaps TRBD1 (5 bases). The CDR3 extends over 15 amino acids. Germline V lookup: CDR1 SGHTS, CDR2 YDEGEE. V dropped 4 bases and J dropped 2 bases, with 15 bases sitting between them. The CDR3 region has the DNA TGTGCCAGCAGCGGGCCGACAGTTGCGAACTATGGCTACACCTTC. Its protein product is CASSGPTVANYGYTF.

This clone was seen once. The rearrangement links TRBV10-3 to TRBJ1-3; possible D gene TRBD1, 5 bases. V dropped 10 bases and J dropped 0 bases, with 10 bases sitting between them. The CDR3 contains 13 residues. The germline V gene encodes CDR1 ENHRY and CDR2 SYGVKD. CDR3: CATKDNSGNTIYF. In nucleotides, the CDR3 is TGTGCCACGAAGGACAACTCTGGAAACACCATATATTTT.

Here the CDR3 reads CASSTQTGPTEAFF. DNA of the CDR3: TGTGCCAGCAGCACCCAGACAGGCCCCACTGAAGCTTTCTTT. The chain couples TRBV6-5 to TRBJ1-1, with D possibly matching TRBD1 (6 bases). Deletions cut 6 bases from V and 4 bases from J, with 15 bases between. CDR3 length equals 14 residues. Germline CDR1 reads MNHEY; CDR2 reads SVGAGI.

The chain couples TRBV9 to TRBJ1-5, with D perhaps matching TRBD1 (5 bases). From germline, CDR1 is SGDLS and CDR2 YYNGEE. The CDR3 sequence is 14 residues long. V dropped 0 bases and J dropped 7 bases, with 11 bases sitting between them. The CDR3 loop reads CASSVDWGRQPQHF. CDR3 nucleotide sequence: TGTGCCAGCAGCGTAGATTGGGGGAGGCAGCCCCAGCATTTT.